This T cell receptor (beta chain) was identified in a study of OX40 agonist ivuxolimab in advanced cancers. Whole-study findings and limits: Among the lowest peripheral clonal expansion occurred in 0.1-3.0 mg/kg partial responders.

In this sample, this clone turned up once. Its target is not known. Because the CDR3's place on the DNA is in doubt, the DNA is left out and the CDR3 is given as listed by TCRdb. In germline, CDR1 is LNHDA, CDR2 SQIVND (reference sequence). The CDR3 totals 18 residues, both ends included. The protocol was immunoSEQ multiplex PCR, while the TCRdb copy is restricted to in-frame clones and leaves out a portion. The sample records some 60,000 clones, approximately 94% being singletons. The V call is TRBV19, the J call TRBJ2-1; the table names TRBD2, a call not compared with the DNA. Sequenced here: CD4+ or CD8+ T cells sorted from blood, sampled in a trial of the OX40 agonist ivuxolimab. This receptor was obtained from an adult with an advanced solid tumor such as melanoma, head and neck, liver or kidney cancer. The CDR3 sequence: CASTSGLAGGLSYNEQFF.